The 10 T cell receptor beta chains reported below all come from one sample, sequenced in a study of preoperative IRX-2 immunotherapy in early breast cancer. Libraries were prepared by immunoSEQ multiplex PCR; TCRdb keeps only in-frame clonotypes and omits some of them. The sample includes over 60,000 clones, approximately 93% seen only once; the top ten take under 2%. The treatment here: preoperative locoregional IRX-2 cytokine immunotherapy. This specimen was acquired from a patient treated with IRX-2 immunotherapy. Every receptor here comes from a human donor with breast cancer.

The chain has TRBV10-3 and TRBJ2-1; 7 nucleotides match TRBD2. CDR1 and CDR2 from the germline V gene are ENHRY and SYGVKD. J gave up 0 bases and V 4 bases, and 6 bases lay outside the gene matches. The CDR3 has 16 amino acids. The CDR3 loop is CAISVRAGSSYNEQFF. In DNA form, the CDR3 reads TGTGCCATCAGTGTGCGAGCGGGAAGCTCCTACAATGAGCAGTTCTTC.

The chain has TRBV6-1 and TRBJ1-1; D unresolved. Germline lookup yields CDR1 MNHNS and CDR2 SASEGT. The CDR3 contains 13 residues. Trimming took 4 bases from V and 1 from J, leaving 7 bases between them. CDR3 protein: CASSGWKNTEAFF. CDR3 coding DNA: TGTGCCAGCAGTGGGTGGAAGAACACTGAAGCTTTCTTT.

The chain recombines TRBV30 with TRBJ2-2; D not resolved. Germline V gene sequence: CDR1 GTSNPN, CDR2 SVGIG (reference sequence). V lost 3 bases and J 7 bases, leaving 9 bases between the germline ends. This CDR3 region has 12 residues. The CDR3 DNA sequence: TGTGCCTGGAGCAAAAATGGCGGGGAGCTGTTTTTT. Translation gives CAWSKNGGELFF.

The chain links TRBV9 to TRBJ2-5; the D is unclear. Germline lookup yields CDR1 SGDLS and CDR2 YYNGEE. V was trimmed by 0 bases and J by 4 bases, leaving 1 base between them. The CDR3 has 11 residues. CDR3 sequence reads: CASSVVETQYF. The CDR3 DNA reads TGTGCCAGCAGCGTAGTAGAGACCCAGTACTTC.

This chain joins TRBV7-9 and TRBJ1-1; 10 bases are shared with TRBD1. The CDR3 contains 17 residues. Looked up from germline, CDR1 is SEHNR and CDR2 is FQNEAQ (reference sequence). V lost 6 bases, J lost 0 bases, and 10 bases stayed unmatched. As DNA, the CDR3 is TGTGCCAGCAGTTCGGACAGGGGGTACCCGTTGAACACTGAAGCTTTCTTT. Its translation is CASSSDRGYPLNTEAFF. Looking up the rest from reference TRBV7-9 and TRBJ1-1 gives the full variable domain: DTGVSQNPRHKITKRGQNVTFRCDPISEHNRLYWYRQTLGQGPEFLTYFQNEAQLEKSRLLSDRFSAERPKGSFSTLEIQRTEQGDSAMYLCASSSDRGYPLNTEAFFGQGTRLTVV.

The rearrangement uses TRBV7-2 and TRBJ2-7; D tentatively reads TRBD1 or TRBD2 (6 bases each). This CDR3 has 14 residues. V was pared by 2 bases and J by 7 bases, with 15 bases between. Per the germline V gene, CDR1 is SGHTA and CDR2 is FQGNSA. The CDR3 DNA reads as TGTGCCAGCAGCTTAAATGGAGGGGGGCCTGAGCAGTACTTC. It codes for CASSLNGGGPEQYF. Combining the CDR3 with reference TRBV7-2 and TRBJ2-7 gives the whole variable domain GAGVSQSPSNKVTEKGKDVELRCDPISGHTALYWYRQSLGQGLEFLIYFQGNSAPDKSGLPSDRFSAERTGGSVSTLTIQRTQQEDSAVYLCASSLNGGGPEQYFGPGTRLTVT.

The chain employs TRBV13 and TRBJ1-6; D might be TRBD1 (5 bases). Germline V gene sequence: CDR1 PRHDT, CDR2 FYEKMQ (reference sequence). V was trimmed by 4 bases and J by 7 bases, leaving 11 bases between them. This CDR3 is 14 amino acids long. CDR3 DNA sequence: TGTGCCAGCAGCTCGGGACGGGCAAATTCACCCCTCCACTTT. Protein product: CASSSGRANSPLHF.

V is TRBV6-5 and J is TRBJ2-7; 8 positions agree with TRBD1. The germline CDR1 and CDR2 sequences are MNHEY and SVGAGI. Trimming took 0 bases from V and 4 from J; bases not matched to a gene: 8. The CDR3 consists of 16 residues. The CDR3 spells CASSYSTGQAVYEQYF. The CDR3, as DNA: TGTGCCAGCAGTTACTCGACGGGACAGGCCGTTTACGAGCAGTACTTC.

The table lists this clone with a count of one. CDR3 protein: CASSYSRATGANVLTF. The CDR3 DNA is TGTGCCAGCAGTTACTCAAGGGCAACTGGGGCCAACGTCCTGACTTTC. The rearrangement joins TRBV6-5 to TRBJ2-6; no clear D gene. This CDR3 has 16 residues. CDR1 and CDR2 from the germline V gene are MNHEY and SVGAGI. V was shortened by 0 bases and J by 2 bases, with 8 bases between the two germline ends.

This chain joins TRBV28 and TRBJ1-5; D uncertain. This CDR3 is built from 11 residues. V dropped 5 bases and J dropped 4 bases, with 3 bases sitting between them. In germline, CDR1 is MDHEN, CDR2 SYDVKM. The CDR3 protein is CASSPNQPQHF. CDR3 DNA: TGTGCCAGCAGTCCTAATCAGCCCCAGCATTTT.